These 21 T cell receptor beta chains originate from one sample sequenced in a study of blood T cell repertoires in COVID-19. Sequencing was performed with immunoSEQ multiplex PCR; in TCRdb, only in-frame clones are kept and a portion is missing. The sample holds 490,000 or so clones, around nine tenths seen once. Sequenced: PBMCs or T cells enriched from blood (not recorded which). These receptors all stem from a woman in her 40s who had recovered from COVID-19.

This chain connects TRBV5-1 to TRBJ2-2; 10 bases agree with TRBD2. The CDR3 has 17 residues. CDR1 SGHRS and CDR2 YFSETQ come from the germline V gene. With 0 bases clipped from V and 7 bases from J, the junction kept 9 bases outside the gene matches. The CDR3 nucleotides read TGCGCCAGCAGCTTGGCCGTGAGCGGGAGGGCCGACGGGGAGCTGTTTTTT. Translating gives CASSLAVSGRADGELFF.

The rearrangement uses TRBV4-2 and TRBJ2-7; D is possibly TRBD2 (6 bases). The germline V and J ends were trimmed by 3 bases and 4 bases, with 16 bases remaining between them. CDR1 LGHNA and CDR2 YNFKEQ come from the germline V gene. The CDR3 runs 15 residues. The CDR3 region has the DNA TGTGCCAGCAGCCAGTCGCGGACTATTCGTTACGAGCAGTACTTC. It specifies CASSQSRTIRYEQYF.

The DNA for the CDR3 is TGTGCCAGCAGTTTATCGTCGACAGCACATTCACCCCTCCACTTT. Protein sequence: CASSLSSTAHSPLHF. The chain has TRBV27 and TRBJ1-6; maybe TRBD1 (5 bases). This CDR3 has 15 amino acids. V gave up 0 bases and J gave up 8 bases, with 11 bases separating them. Germline CDR1 is MNHEY and CDR2 is SMNVEV (reference sequence).

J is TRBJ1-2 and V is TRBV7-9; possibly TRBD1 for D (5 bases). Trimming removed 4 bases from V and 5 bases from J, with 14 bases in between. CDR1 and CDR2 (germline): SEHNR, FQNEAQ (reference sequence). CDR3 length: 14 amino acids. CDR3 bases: TGTGCCAGCAGCTCGGAATTAACAGGTTATGGCTACACCTTC. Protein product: CASSSELTGYGYTF.

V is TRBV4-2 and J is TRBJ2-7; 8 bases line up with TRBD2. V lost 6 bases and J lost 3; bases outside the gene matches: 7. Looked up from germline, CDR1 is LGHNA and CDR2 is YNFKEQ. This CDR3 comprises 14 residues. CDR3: CASSQSGSNYEQYF. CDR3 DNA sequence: TGTGCCAGCAGTCAAAGCGGGAGTAACTACGAGCAGTACTTC.

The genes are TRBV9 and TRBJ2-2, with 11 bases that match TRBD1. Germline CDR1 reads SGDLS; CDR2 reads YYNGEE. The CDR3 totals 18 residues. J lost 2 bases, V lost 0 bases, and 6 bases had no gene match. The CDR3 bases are TGTGCCAGCAGCGTAGGACCTGGACAGGGGGCTAACACCGGGGAGCTGTTTTTT. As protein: CASSVGPGQGANTGELFF.

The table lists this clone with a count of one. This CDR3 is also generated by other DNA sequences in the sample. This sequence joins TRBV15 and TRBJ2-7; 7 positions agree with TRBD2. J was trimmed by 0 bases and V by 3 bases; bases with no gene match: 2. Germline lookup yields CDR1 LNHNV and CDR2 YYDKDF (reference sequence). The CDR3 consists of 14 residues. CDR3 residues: CATSRAGDSYEQYF. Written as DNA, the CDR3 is TGTGCCACCAGCAGGGCGGGAGACTCCTACGAGCAGTACTTC.

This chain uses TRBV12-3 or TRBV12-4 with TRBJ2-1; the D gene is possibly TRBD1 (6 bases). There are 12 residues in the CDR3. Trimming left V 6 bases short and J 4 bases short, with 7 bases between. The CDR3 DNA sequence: TGTGCCAGCAGCACAGGGTACAATGAGCAGTTCTTC. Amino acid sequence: CASSTGYNEQFF.

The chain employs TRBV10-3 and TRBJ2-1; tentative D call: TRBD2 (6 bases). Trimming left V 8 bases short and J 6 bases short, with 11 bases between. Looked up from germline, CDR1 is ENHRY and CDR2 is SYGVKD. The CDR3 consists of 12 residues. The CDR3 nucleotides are TGTGCCATCCATAGCGGAGCCAATGAGCAGTTCTTC. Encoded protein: CAIHSGANEQFF.

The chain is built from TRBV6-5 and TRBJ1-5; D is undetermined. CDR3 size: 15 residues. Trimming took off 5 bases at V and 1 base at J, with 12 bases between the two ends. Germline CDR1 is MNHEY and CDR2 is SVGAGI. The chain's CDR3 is CASSPSARSNQPQHF. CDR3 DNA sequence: TGTGCCAGCAGTCCCTCGGCCAGGAGCAATCAGCCCCAGCATTTT.

The CDR3 coding sequence is TGTGCCAGCAGCGTTGGGACTAGCGGGACTGAGAATGAGCAGTTCTTC. This codes for CASSVGTSGTENEQFF. V usage is TRBV9 and J usage is TRBJ2-1, with 13 bases identical to TRBD2. The CDR3 covers 16 residues. CDR1 and CDR2 (germline): SGDLS, YYNGEE. Trimming cost V 2 bases and J 7 bases; bases outside gene matches: 6.

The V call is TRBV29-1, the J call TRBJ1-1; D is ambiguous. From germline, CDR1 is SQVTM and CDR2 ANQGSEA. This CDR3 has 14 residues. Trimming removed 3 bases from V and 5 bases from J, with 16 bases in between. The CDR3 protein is CSVDPGRGTTEAFF. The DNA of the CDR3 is TGCAGCGTTGACCCGGGTCGCGGCACTACTGAAGCTTTCTTT. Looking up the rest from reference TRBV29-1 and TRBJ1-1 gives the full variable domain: SAVISQKPSRDICQRGTSLTIQCQVDSQVTMMFWYRQQPGQSLTLIATANQGSEATYESGFVIDKFPISRPNLTFSTLTVSNMSPEDSSIYLCSVDPGRGTTEAFFGQGTRLTVV.

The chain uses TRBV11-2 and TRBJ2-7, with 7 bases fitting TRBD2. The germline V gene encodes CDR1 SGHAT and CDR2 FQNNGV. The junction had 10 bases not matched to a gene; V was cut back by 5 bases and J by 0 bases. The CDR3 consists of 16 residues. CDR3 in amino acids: CASSPQVAGHSYEQYF. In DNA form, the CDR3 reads TGTGCCAGCAGCCCACAAGTAGCGGGCCACTCCTACGAGCAGTACTTC.

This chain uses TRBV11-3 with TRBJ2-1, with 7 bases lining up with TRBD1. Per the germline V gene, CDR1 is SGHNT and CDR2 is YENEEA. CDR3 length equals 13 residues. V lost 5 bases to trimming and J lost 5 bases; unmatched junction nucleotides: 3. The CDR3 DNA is TGTGCCAGCAGCATTGGACAGGACAATGAGCAGTTCTTC. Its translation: CASSIGQDNEQFF.

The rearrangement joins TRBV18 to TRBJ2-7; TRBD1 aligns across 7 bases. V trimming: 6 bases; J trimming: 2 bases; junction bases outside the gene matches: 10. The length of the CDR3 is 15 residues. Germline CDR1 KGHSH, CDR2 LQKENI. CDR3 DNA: TGTGCCAGCTCTCTCGGGACAGTCAGCACCTACGAGCAGTACTTC. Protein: CASSLGTVSTYEQYF.

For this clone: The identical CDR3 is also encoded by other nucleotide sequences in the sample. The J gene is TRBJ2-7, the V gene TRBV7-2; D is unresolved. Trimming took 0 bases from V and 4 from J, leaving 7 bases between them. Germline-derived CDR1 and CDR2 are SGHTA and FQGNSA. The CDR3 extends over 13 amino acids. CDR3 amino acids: CASSLAEIYEQYF. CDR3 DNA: TGTGCCAGCAGCTTAGCAGAGATATACGAGCAGTACTTC.

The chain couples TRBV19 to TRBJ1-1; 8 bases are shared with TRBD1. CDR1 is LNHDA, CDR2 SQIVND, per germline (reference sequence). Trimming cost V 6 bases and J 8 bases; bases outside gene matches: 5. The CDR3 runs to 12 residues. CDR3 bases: TGTGCCAGTAGCCCCCGGGACAGGGAAGCTTTCTTT. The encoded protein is CASSPRDREAFF.

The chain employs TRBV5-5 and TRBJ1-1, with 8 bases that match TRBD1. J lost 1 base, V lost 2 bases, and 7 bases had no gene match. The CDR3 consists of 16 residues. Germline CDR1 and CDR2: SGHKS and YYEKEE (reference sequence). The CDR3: CASSLGQGIGNTEAFF. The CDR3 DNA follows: TGTGCCAGCAGCTTAGGACAGGGAATCGGGAACACTGAAGCTTTCTTT.

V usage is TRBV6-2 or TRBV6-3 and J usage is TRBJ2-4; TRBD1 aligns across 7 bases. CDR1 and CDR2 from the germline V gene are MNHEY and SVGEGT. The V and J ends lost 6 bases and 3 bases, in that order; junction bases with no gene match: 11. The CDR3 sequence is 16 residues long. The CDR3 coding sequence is TGTGCCAGCAGCATAGAGGGGGCTAGAGTCAAAAACATTCAGTACTTC. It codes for CASSIEGARVKNIQYF.

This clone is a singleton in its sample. The CDR3 DNA is TGTGCCAGCAGTTTGGCAGTCTATGGCTACACCTTC. This codes for CASSLAVYGYTF. This sequence joins TRBV12-3 or TRBV12-4 and TRBJ1-2, with D hard to call. V was pared by 3 bases and J by 4 bases, with 6 bases between. The CDR3 length is 12 residues.

CDR3 sequence reads: CASSPGPTRKETQYF. CDR3 nucleotide sequence: TGTGCCAGCAGCCCCGGTCCTACTAGAAAAGAGACCCAGTACTTC. The rearrangement uses TRBV6-2 or TRBV6-3 and TRBJ2-5, with a tentative D call TRBD2 (5 bases). This CDR3 region has 15 residues. Looked up from germline, CDR1 is MNHEY and CDR2 is SVGEGT. V lost 6 bases to trimming and J lost 3 bases, with 17 bases between them.